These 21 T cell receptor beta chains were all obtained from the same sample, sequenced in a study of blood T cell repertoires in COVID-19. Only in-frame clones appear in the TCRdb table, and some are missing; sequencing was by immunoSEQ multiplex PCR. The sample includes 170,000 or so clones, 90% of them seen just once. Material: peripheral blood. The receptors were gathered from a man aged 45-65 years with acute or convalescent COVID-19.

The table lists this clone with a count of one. This chain's CDR3 is CASWGGQETQYF. For the CDR3, the DNA is TGCGCCAGCTGGGGCGGACAAGAGACCCAGTACTTC. This rearrangement joins TRBV10-2 to TRBJ2-5; perhaps TRBD1 as D (5 bases). Trimming took off 8 bases at V and 2 bases at J, with 9 bases between the two ends. The CDR3 covers 12 residues. Germline lookup yields CDR1 WSHSY and CDR2 SAAADI.

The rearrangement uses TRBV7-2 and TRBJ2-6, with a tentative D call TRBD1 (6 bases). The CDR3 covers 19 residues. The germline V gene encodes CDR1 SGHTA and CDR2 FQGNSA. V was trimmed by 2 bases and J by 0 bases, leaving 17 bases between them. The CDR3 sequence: CASSLRWTESISGANVLTF. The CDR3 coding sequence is TGTGCCAGCAGCTTACGATGGACAGAGTCGATCTCTGGGGCCAACGTCCTGACTTTC. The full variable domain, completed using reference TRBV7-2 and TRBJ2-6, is GAGVSQSPSNKVTEKGKDVELRCDPISGHTALYWYRQSLGQGLEFLIYFQGNSAPDKSGLPSDRFSAERTGGSVSTLTIQRTQQEDSAVYLCASSLRWTESISGANVLTFGAGSRLTVL.

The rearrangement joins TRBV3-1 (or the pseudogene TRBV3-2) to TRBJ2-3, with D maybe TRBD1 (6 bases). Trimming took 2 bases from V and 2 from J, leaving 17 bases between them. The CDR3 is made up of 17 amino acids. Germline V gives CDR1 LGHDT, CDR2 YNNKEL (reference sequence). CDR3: CASSQYRVGGLTDTQYF. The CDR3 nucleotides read TGTGCCAGCAGCCAATACAGGGTGGGCGGCCTCACAGATACGCAGTATTTT.

The CDR3 region is CASSLSGWQETQYF. In DNA form, the CDR3 reads TGTGCCAGCAGCTTAAGTGGCTGGCAAGAGACCCAGTACTTC. The genes are TRBV7-3 and TRBJ2-5; no clear D gene. In germline, CDR1 is SGHTA, CDR2 FQGTGA. Between the trimmed V and J ends, which lost 1 base and 2 bases, there was a span of 8 bases. The CDR3 loop spans 14 amino acids.

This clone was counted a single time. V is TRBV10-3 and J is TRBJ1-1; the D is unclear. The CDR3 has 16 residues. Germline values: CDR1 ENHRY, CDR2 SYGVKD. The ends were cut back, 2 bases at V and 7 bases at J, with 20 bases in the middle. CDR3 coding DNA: TGTGCCATCAGTGAGGCCTATAACTTAGGAGAAAGTGAAGCTTTCTTT. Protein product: CAISEAYNLGESEAFF.

The DNA for the CDR3 is TGTGCCAGCAGCTTAGTGGCAGGGGGCCGGGAGACCCAGTACTTC. It yields the protein CASSLVAGGRETQYF. The chain has TRBV7-9 and TRBJ2-5, with 8 bases that match TRBD1. The CDR3 consists of 15 residues. J was trimmed by 5 bases and V by 1 base; bases with no gene match: 6. From germline, CDR1 is SEHNR and CDR2 FQNEAQ (reference sequence).

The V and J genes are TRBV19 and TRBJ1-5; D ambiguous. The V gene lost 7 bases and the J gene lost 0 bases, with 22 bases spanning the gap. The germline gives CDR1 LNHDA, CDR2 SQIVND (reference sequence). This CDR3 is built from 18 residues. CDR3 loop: CASNEQASILYSNQPQHF. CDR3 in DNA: TGTGCCAGTAACGAGCAGGCCTCAATACTTTATAGCAATCAGCCCCAGCATTTT.

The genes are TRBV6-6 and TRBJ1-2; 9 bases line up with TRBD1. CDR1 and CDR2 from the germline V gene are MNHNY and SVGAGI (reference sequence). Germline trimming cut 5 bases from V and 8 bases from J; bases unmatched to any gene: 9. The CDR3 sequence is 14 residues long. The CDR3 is CASSLSGDRVGYTF. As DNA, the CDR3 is TGTGCCAGCAGTCTCTCAGGGGACAGGGTCGGCTACACCTTC.

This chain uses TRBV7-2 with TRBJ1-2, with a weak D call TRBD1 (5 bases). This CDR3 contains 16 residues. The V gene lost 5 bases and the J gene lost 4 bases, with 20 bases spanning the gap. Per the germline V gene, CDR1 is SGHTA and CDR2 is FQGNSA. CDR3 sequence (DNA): TGTGCCAGCAGCCATTCAAGTGGGGGGTCTGTCTATGGCTACACCTTC. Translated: CASSHSSGGSVYGYTF.

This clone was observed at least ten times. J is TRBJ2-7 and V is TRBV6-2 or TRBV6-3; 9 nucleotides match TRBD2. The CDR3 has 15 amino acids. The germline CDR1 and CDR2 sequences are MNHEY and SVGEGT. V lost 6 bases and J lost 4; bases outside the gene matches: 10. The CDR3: CASSTSGLAVYEQYV. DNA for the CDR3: TGTGCCAGCAGCACCTCGGGACTAGCAGTGTACGAGCAGTACGTC.

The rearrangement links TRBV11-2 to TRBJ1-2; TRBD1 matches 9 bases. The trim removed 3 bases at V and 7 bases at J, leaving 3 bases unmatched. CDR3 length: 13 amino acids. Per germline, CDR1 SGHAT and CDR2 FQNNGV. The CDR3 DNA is TGTGCCAGCAGCTTGGGACAGGGATCTGGCTACACCTTC. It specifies CASSLGQGSGYTF.

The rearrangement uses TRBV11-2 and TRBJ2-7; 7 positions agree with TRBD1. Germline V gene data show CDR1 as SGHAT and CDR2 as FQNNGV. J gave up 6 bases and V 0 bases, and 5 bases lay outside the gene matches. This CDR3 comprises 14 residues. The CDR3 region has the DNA TGTGCCAGCAGCTTAGACCGCACAGGGGTCGAGCAGTACGTC. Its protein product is CASSLDRTGVEQYV.

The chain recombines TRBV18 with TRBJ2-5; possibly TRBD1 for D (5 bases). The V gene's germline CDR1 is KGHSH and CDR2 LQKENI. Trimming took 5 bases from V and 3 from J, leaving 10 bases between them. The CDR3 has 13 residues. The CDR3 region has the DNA TGTGCCAGCTCAAGACAGTTAGAAGAGACCCAGTACTTC. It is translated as CASSRQLEETQYF.

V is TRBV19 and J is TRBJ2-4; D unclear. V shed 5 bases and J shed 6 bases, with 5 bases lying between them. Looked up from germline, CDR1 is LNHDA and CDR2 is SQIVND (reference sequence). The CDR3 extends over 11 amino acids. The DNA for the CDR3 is TGTGCCAGTAGTGAGTCAAACATTCAGTACTTC. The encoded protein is CASSESNIQYF.

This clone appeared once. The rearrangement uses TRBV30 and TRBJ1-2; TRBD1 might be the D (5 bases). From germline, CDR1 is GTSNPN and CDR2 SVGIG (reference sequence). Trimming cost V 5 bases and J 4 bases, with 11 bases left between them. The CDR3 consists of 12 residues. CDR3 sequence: CAWSDSSYGYTF. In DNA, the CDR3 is TGTGCCTGGTCCGACAGCTCCTATGGCTACACCTTC.

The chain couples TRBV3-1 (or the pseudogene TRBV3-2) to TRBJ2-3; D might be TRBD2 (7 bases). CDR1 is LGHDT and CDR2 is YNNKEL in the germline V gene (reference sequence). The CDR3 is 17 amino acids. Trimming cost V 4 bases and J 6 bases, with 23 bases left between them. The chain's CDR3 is CASSPRSGGGRLDTQYF. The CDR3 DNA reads TGTGCCAGCAGCCCTCGATCGGGGGGCGGGAGATTGGATACGCAGTATTTT.

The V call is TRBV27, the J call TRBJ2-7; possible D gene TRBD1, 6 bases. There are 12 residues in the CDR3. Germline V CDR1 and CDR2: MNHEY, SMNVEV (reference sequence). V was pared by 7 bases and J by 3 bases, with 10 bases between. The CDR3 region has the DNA TGTGCCAGCAAGGACAGATTCTACGAGCAGTACTTC. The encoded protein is CASKDRFYEQYF.

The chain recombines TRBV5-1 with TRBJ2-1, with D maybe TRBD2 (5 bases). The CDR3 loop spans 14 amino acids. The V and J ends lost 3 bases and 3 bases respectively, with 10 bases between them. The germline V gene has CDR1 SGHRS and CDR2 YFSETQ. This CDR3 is CASSWIGGYNEQFF. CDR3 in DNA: TGCGCCAGCAGCTGGATCGGAGGCTACAATGAGCAGTTCTTC.

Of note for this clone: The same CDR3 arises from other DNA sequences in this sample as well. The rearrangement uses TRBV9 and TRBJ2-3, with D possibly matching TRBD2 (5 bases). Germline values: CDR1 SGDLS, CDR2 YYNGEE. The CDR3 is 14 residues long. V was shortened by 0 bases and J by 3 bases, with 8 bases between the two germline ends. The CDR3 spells CASSVAGSTDTQYF. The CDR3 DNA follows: TGTGCCAGCAGCGTAGCGGGGAGTACAGATACGCAGTATTTT.

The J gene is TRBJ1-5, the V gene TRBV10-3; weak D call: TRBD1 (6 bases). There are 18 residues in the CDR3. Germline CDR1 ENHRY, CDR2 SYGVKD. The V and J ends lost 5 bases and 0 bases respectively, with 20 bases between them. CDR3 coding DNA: TGTGCCATCAGTCCAACTCCCGGGGGGGACAATAGCAATCAGCCCCAGCATTTT. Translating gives CAISPTPGGDNSNQPQHF.

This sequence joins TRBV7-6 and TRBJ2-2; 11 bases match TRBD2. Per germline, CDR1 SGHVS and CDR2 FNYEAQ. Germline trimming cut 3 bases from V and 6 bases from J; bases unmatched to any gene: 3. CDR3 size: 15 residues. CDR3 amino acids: CASSLLLAGAGELFF. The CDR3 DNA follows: TGTGCCAGCAGCTTGCTACTAGCGGGGGCCGGGGAGCTGTTTTTT.